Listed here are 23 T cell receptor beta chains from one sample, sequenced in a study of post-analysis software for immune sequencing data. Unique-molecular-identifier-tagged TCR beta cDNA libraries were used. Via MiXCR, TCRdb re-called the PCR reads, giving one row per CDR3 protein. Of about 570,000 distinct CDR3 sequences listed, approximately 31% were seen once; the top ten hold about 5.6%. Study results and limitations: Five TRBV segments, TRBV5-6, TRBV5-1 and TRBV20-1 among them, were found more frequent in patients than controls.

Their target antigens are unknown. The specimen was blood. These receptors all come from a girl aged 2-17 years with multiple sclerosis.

CDR3 loop: CASSPSSQGTEAFF. In nucleotides, the CDR3 is TGTGCCAGCAGCCCCAGCTCTCAGGGCACTGAAGCTTTCTTT. The gene calls are TRBV9 and TRBJ1-1; D might be TRBD1 (5 bases). The V and J ends lost 4 bases and 4 bases respectively, with 14 bases between them. The CDR3 length is 14 residues. Germline assignment: CDR1 SGDLS and CDR2 YYNGEE.

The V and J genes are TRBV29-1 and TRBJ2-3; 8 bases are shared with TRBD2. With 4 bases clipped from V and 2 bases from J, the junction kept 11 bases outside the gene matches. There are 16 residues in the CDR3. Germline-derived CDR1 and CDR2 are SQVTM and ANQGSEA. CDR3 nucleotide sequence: TGCAGCGTTGGGTCTCTGGCGGGGGGCTACACAGATACGCAGTATTTT. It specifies CSVGSLAGGYTDTQYF.

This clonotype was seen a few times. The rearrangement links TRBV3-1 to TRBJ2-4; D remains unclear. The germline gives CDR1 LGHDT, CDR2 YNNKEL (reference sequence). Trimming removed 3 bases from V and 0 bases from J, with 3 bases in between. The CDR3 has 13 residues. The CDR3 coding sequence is TGTGCCAGCAGCCAGCTAGCCAAAAACATTCAGTACTTC. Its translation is CASSQLAKNIQYF.

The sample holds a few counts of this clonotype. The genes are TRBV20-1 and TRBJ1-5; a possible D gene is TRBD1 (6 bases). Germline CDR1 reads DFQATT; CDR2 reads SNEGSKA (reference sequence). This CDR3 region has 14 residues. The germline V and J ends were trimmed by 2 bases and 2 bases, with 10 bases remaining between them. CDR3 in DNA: TGCAGTGCTAGACAGGGGTCAGGCAATCAGCCCCAGCATTTT. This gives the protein CSARQGSGNQPQHF.

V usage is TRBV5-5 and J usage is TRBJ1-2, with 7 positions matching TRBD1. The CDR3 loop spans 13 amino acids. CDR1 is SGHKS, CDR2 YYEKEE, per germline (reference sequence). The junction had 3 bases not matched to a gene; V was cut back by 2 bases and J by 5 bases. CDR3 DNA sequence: TGTGCCAGCAGCTTCCAGGGGGGGTATGGCTACACCTTC. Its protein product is CASSFQGGYGYTF.

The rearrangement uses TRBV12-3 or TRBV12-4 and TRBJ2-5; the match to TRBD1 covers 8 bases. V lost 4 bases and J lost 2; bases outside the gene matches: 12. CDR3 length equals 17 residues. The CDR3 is CASSSKSGQGVQETQYF. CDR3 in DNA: TGTGCCAGCAGTTCCAAATCCGGACAGGGAGTTCAAGAGACCCAGTACTTC.

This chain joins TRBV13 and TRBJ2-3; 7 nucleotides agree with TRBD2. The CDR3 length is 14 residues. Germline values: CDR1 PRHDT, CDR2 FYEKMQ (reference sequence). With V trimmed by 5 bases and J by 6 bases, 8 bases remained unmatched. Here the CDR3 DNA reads TGTGCCAGCAGCCCGGGCCGGGAGGTTGATACGCAGTATTTT. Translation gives CASSPGREVDTQYF.

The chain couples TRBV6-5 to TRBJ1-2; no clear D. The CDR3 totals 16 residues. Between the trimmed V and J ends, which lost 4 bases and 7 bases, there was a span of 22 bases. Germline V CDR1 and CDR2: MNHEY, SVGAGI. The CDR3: CASSFLLFGKGGGYTF. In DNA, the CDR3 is TGTGCCAGCAGTTTTCTACTCTTCGGTAAGGGAGGTGGCTACACCTTC.

CDR3 region: CSVLNSGANVLTF. CDR3 DNA sequence: TGCAGCGTCCTTAACTCTGGGGCCAACGTCCTGACTTTC. This chain links TRBV29-1 with TRBJ2-6; D call uncertain. Looked up from germline, CDR1 is SQVTM and CDR2 is ANQGSEA. V lost 6 bases, J lost 0 bases, and 6 bases lay in between. The CDR3 is 13 residues long. The full variable domain, rest sourced from reference TRBV29-1 and TRBJ2-6, is SAVISQKPSRDICQRGTSLTIQCQVDSQVTMMFWYRQQPGQSLTLIATANQGSEATYESGFVIDKFPISRPNLTFSTLTVSNMSPEDSSIYLCSVLNSGANVLTFGAGSRLTVL.

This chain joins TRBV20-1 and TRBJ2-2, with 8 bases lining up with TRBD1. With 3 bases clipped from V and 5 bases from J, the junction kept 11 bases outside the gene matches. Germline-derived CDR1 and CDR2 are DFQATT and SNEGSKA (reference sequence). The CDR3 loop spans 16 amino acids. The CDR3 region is CSARSTGVVFTGELFF. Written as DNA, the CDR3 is TGCAGTGCTAGGTCGACAGGGGTAGTATTTACCGGGGAGCTGTTTTTT.

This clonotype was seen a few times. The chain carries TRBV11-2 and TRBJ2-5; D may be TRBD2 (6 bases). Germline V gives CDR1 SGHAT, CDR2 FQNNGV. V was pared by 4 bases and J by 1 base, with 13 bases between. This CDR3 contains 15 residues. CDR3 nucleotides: TGTGCCAGCAGCTACGCCCGGGGGTTCCAAGAGACCCAGTACTTC. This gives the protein CASSYARGFQETQYF.

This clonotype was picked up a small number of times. The CDR3 DNA sequence: TGTGCCAGCAGCCCCCGGGACGGAGCTAACTATGGCTACACCTTC. This translates into CASSPRDGANYGYTF. The rearrangement links TRBV7-9 to TRBJ1-2, with D possibly being TRBD1 (5 bases). Germline CDR1 is SEHNR and CDR2 is FQNEAQ (reference sequence). V was shortened by 5 bases and J by 0 bases, with 13 bases between the two germline ends. The CDR3 runs to 15 residues.

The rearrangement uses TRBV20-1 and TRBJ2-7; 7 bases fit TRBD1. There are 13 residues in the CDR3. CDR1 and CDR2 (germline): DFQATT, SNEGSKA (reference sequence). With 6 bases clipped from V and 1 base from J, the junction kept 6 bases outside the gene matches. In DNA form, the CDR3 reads TGCAGTGCCAACCGGGACAGATCCTACGAGCAGTACTTC. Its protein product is CSANRDRSYEQYF.

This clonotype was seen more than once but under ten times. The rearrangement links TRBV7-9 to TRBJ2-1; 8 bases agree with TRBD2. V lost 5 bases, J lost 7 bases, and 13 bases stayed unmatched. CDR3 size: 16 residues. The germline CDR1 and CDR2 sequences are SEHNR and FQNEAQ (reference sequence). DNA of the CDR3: TGTGCCAGCAGCCCCAGCGCCCCGGGACTAGGTAATGAGCAGTTCTTC. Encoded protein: CASSPSAPGLGNEQFF.

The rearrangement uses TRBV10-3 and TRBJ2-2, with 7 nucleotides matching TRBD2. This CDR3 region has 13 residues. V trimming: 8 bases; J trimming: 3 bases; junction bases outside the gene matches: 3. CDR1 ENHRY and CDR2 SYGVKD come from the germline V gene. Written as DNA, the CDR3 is TGTGCCATCGGGAGGGTAGACACCGGGGAGCTGTTTTTT. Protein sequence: CAIGRVDTGELFF.

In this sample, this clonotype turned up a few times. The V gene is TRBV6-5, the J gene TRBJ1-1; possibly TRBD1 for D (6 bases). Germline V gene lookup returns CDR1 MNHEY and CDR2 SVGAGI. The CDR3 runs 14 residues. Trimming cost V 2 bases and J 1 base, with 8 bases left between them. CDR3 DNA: TGTGCCAGCAGTTACCAGGGGACGAACACTGAAGCTTTCTTT. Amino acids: CASSYQGTNTEAFF.

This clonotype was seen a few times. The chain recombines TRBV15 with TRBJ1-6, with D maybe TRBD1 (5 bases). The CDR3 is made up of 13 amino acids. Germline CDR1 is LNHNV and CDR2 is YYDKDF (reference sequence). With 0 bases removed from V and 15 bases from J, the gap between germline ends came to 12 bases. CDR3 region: CATSRDLGTVLHF. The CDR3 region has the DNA TGTGCCACCAGCAGAGATTTGGGGACTGTCCTCCACTTT. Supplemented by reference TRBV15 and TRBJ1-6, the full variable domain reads DAMVIQNPRYQVTQFGKPVTLSCSQTLNHNVMYWYQQKSSQAPKLLFHYYDKDFNNEADTPDNFQSRRPNTSFCFLDIRSPGLGDTAMYLCATSRDLGTVLHFGNGTRLTVT.

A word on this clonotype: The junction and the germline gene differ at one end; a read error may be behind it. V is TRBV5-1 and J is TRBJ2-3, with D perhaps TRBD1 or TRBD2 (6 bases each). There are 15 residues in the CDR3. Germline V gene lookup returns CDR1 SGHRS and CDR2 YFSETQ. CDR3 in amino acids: CASGLQGRWTDTQYF. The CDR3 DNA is TGCGCCAGCGGCTTGCAGGGGAGGTGGACAGATACGCAGTATTTT.

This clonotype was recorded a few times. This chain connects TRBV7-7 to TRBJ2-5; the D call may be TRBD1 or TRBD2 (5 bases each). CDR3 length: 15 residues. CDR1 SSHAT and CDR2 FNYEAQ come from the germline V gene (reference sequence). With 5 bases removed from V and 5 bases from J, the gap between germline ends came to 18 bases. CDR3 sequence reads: CASSTVGTFRETQYF. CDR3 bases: TGTGCCAGCAGCACCGTCGGGACCTTCAGGGAGACCCAGTACTTC.

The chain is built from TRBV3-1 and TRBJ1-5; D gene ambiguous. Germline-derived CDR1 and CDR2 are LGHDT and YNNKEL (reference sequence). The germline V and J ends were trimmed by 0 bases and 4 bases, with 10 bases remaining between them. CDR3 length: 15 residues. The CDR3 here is CASSQDWGMNQPQHF. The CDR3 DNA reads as TGTGCCAGCAGCCAAGATTGGGGAATGAATCAGCCCCAGCATTTT.

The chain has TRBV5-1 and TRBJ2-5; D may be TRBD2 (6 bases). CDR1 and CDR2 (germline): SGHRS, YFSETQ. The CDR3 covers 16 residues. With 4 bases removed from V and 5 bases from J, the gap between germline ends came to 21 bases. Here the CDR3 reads CASSLVGGGTLETQYF. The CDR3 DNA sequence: TGCGCCAGCAGCCTTGTGGGTGGCGGGACTCTGGAGACCCAGTACTTC.

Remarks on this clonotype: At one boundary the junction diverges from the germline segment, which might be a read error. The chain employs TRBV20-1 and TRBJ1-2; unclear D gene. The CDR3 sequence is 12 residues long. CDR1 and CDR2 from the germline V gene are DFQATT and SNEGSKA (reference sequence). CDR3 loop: CSARGSIDGYTF. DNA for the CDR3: TGCAGTGCGAGAGGGTCTATTGATGGCTACACCTTC.

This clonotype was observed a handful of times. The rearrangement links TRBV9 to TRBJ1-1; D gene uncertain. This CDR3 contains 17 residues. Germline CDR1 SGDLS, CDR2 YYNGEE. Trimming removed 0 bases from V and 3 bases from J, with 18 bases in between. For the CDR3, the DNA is TGTGCCAGCAGCGTAGCGACCAGGCCGAGTAGGGACACTGAAGCTTTCTTT. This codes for CASSVATRPSRDTEAFF.